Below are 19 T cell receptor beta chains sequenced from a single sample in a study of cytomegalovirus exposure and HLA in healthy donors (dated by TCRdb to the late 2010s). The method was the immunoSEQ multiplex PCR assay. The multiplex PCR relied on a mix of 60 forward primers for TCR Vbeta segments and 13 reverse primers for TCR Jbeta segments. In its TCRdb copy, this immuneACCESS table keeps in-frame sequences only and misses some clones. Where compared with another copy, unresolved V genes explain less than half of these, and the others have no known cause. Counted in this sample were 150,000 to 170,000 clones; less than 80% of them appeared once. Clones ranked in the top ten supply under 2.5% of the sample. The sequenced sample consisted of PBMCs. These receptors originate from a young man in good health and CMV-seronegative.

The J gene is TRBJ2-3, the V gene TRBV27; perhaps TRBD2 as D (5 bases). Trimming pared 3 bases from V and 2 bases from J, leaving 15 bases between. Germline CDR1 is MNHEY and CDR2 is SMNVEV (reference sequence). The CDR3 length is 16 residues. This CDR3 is CASSFLFGAATDTQYF. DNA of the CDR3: TGTGCCAGCAGTTTTCTCTTCGGAGCGGCCACAGATACGCAGTATTTT.

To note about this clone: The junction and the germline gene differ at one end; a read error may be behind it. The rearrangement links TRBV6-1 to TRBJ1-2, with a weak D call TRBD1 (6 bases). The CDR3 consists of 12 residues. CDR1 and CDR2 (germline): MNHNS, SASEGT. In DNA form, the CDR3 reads TGTGCCAGCAGGGAAGGGACAAGGGGCTACACCTTC. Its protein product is CASREGTRGYTF.

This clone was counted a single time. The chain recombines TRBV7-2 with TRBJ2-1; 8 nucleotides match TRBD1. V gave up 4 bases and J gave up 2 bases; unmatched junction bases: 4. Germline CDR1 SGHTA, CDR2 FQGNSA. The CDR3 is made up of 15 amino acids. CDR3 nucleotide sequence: TGTGCCAGCAGCTCCCACAGGGGGACCTACAATGAGCAGTTCTTC. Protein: CASSSHRGTYNEQFF.

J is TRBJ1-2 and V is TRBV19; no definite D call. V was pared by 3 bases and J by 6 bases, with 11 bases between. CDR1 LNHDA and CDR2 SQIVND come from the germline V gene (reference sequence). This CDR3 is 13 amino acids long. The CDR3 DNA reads TGTGCCAGTAGTATTGGAGGGAGCCATGGCTACACCTTC. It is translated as CASSIGGSHGYTF.

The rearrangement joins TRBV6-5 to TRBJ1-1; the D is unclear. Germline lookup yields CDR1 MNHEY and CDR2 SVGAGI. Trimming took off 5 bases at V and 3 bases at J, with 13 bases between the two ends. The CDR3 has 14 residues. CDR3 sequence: CASSAGQRHTEAFF. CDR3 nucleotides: TGTGCCAGCAGTGCCGGTCAGCGACACACTGAAGCTTTCTTT.

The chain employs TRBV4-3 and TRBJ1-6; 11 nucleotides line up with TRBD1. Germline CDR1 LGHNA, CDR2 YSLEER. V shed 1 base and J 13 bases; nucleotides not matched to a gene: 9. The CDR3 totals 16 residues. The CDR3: CASSQGEGTGGAPLHF. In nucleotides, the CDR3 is TGCGCCAGCAGCCAAGGAGAGGGGACAGGGGGTGCTCCCCTCCACTTT.

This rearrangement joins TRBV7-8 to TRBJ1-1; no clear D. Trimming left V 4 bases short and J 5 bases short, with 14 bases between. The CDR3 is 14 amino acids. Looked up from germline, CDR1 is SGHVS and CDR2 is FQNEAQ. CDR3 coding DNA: TGTGCCAGCAGCTCAGCGGGAGACAAGACTGAAGCTTTCTTT. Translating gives CASSSAGDKTEAFF.

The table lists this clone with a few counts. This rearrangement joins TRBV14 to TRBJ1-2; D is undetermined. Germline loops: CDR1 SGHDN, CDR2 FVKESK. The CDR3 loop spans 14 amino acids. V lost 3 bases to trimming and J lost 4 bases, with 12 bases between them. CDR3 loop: CASSQGLTFYGYTF. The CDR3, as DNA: TGTGCCAGCAGCCAGGGCCTAACCTTCTATGGCTACACCTTC.

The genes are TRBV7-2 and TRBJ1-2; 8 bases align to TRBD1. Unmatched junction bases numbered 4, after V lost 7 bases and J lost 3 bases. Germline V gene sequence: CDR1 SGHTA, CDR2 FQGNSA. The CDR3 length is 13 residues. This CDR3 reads CASTSQGDYGYTF. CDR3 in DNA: TGTGCCAGCACCTCACAGGGGGACTATGGCTACACCTTC.

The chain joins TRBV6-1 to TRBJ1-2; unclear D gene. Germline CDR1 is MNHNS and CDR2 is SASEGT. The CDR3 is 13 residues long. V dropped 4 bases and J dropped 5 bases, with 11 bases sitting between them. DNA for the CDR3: TGTGCCAGCAGTGGGAGAGGACTATATGGCTACACCTTC. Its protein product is CASSGRGLYGYTF.

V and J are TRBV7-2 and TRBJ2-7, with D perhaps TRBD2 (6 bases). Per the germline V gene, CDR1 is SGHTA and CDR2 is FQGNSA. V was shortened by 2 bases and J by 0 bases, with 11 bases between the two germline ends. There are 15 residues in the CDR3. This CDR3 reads CASSLRGGISYEQYF. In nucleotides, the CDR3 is TGTGCCAGCAGCTTACGGGGCGGGATCTCCTACGAGCAGTACTTC.

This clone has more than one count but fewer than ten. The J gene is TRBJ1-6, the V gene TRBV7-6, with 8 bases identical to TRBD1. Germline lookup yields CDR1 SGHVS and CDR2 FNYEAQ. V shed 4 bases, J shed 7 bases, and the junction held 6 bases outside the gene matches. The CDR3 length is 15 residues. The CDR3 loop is CASSSEGQGNSPLHF. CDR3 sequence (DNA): TGTGCCAGCAGCTCCGAAGGACAGGGAAATTCACCCCTCCACTTT.

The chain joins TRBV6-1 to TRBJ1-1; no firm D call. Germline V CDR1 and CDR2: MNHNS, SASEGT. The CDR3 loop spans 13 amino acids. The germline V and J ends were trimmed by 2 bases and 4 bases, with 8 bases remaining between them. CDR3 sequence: CASSELRVTEAFF. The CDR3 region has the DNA TGTGCCAGCAGTGAATTGAGGGTCACTGAAGCTTTCTTT.

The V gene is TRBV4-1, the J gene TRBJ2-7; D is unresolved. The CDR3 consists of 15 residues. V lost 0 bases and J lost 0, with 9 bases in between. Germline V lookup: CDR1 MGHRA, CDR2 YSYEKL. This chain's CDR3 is CASSQDLVSSYEQYF. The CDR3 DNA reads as TGCGCCAGCAGCCAAGATCTGGTGAGCTCCTACGAGCAGTACTTC.

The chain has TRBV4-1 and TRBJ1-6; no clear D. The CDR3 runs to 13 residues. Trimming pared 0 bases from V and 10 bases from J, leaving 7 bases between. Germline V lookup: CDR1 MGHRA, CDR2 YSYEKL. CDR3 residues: CASSQERNSPLHF. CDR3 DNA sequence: TGCGCCAGCAGCCAAGAGAGGAACTCACCCCTCCACTTT.

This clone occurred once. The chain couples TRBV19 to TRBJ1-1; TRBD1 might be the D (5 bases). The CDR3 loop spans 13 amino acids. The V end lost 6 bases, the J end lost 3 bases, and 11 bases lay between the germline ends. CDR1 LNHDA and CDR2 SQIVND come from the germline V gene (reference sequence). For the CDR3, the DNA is TGTGCCAGTAGCCTACAGGCCTACACTGAAGCTTTCTTT. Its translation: CASSLQAYTEAFF.

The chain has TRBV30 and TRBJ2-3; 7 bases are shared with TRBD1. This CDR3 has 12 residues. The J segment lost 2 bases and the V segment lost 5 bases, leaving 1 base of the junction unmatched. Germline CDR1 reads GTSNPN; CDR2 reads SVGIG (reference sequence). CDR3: CAWGQDTDTQYF. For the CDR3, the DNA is TGTGCCTGGGGACAGGACACAGATACGCAGTATTTT. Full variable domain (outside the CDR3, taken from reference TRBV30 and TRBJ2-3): SQTIHQWPATLVQPVGSPLSLECTVEGTSNPNLYWYRQAAGRGLQLLFYSVGIGQISSEVPQNLSASRPQDRQFILSSKKLLLSDSGFYLCAWGQDTDTQYFGPGTRLTVL.

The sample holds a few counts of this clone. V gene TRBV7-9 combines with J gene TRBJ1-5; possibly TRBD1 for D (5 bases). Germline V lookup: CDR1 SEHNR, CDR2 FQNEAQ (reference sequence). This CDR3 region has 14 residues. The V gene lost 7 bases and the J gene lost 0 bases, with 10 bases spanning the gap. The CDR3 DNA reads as TGTGCCAGCACCCAGGGAGGTAGCAATCAGCCCCAGCATTTT. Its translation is CASTQGGSNQPQHF.

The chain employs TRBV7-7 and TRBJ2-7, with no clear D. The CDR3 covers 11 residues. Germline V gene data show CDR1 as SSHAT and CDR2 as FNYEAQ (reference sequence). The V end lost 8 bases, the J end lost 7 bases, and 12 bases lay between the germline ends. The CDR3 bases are TGTGCCAGCTTTGGGCCTGAAGAGCAGTACTTC. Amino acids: CASFGPEEQYF.